This paragraph covers one T cell receptor beta chain sequence. Measured with immunoSEQ multiplex PCR; TCRdb has only the in-frame clones, and not every one. Of about 40,000 clones in the sample, more than 80% were seen once. Deletions cut 2 bases from V and 4 bases from J, with 15 bases between. Germline CDR1 is GTSNPN and CDR2 is SVGIG (reference sequence). This CDR3 spans 14 amino acids. This entry belongs to a study of T cell changes during pregnancy in multiple sclerosis. This clonotype was sampled from a female donor with multiple sclerosis, enrolled in a pregnancy study. The specimen comprised CD4+ T cells from peripheral blood mononuclear cells, sampled in the third trimester of pregnancy. The chain joins TRBV30 to TRBJ2-7, with D maybe TRBD2 (6 bases). The CDR3 loop reads CAWSPPGLGYEQYF. CDR3 DNA sequence: TGTGCCTGGAGTCCCCCGGGACTGGGGTACGAGCAGTACTTC.